A selection of T cell receptor beta chains follows, all from one sample in a study of blood T cell repertoires in COVID-19. Profiling relied on immunoSEQ multiplex PCR, and the TCRdb table lists in-frame clones only, not all of them. Counted here are over 200,000 clones, over 80% occurring once; the ten biggest clones make up 2% to 3%. Sequenced: peripheral blood. These receptors were taken from a man aged 25 to 40 with COVID-19, enrolled during active disease. Each CDR3 is given with its conserved first and last residue. Fields, in order: clone size, J gene, CDR3 length, V gene, CDR3 protein. Some rows mark clone size as missing; the rest say once, few, many or name a class of expanded clone.

- | TRBJ2-7 | 12 | TRBV19 | CASRGTEGVQYF
- | TRBJ1-1 | 15 | TRBV7-3 | CASSPTGQGASLAFF
- | TRBJ2-3 | 14 | TRBV27 | CASFRRAGTDTQYF
once | TRBJ2-2 | 17 | TRBV5-1 | CASSWRLAEGNTGELFF
few | TRBJ1-1 | 15 | TRBV6-5 | CASSYSSSMNTEAFF
once | TRBJ1-5 | 14 | TRBV6-2/TRBV6-3 | CASSYLGFGQPQHF
- | TRBJ2-2 | 16 | TRBV7-9 | CASSLALGRGAGELFF
- | TRBJ2-3 | 14 | TRBV3-1/TRBV3-2 | CASSPQAVTDTQYF
- | TRBJ1-1 | 18 | TRBV4-1 | CASTPRQGAPDLNTEAFF
- | TRBJ1-1 | 13 | TRBV3-1/TRBV3-2 | CASSQRGGTEAFF
- | TRBJ1-5 | 18 | TRBV12-2 | CASRLVSGEQGWNQPQHF